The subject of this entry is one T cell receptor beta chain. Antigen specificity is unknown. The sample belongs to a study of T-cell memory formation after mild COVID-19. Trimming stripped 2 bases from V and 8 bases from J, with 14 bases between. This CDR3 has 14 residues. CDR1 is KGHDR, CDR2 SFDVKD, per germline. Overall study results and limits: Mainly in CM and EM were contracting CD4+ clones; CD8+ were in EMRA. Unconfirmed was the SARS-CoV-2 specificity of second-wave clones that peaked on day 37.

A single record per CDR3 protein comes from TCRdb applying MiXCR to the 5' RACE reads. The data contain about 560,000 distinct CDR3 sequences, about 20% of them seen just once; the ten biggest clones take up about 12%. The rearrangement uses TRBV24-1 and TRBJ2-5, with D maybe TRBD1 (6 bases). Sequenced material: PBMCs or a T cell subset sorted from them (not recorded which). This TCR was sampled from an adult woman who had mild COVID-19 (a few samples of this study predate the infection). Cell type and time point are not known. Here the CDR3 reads CATSDSWGLATQYF. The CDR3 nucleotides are TGTGCCACCAGTGATTCGTGGGGGCTCGCTACCCAGTACTTC.